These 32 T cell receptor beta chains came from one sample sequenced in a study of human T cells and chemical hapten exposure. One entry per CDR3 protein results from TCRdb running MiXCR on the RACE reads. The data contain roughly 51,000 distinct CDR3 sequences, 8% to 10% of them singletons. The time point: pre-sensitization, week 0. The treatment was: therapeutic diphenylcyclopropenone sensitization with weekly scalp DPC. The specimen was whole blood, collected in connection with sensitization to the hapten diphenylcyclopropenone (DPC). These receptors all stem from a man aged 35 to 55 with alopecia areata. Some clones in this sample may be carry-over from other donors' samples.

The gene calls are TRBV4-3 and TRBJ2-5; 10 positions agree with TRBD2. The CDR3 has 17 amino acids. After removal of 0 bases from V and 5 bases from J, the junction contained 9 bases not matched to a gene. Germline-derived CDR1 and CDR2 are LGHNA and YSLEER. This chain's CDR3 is CASSQDLGTSGKETQYF. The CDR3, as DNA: TGCGCCAGCAGCCAAGATCTAGGAACTAGCGGGAAGGAGACCCAGTACTTC.

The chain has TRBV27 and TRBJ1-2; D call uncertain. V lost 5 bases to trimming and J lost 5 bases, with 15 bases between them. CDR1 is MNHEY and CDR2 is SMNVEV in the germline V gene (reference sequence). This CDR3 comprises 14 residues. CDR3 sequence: CASSLDRWNYGYTF. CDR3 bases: TGTGCCAGCAGTCTTGACCGCTGGAATTATGGCTACACCTTC.

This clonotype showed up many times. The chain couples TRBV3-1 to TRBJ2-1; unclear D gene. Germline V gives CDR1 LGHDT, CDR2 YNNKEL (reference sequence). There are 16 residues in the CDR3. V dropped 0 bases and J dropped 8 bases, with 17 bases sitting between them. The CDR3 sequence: CASSQELWRGRHEQFF. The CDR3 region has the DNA TGTGCCAGCAGCCAAGAGCTATGGAGAGGAAGGCATGAGCAGTTCTTC.

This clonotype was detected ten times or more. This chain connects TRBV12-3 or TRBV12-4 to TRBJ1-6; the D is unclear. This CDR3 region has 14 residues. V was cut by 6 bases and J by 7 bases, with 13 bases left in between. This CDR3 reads CASSVWQDNSPLHF. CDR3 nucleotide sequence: TGTGCCAGCAGCGTTTGGCAGGACAATTCACCCCTCCACTTT.

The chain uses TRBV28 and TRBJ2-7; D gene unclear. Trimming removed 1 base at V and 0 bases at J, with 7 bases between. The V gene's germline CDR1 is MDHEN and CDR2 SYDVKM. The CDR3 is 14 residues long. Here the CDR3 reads CASSLSVRSYEQYF. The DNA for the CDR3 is TGTGCCAGCAGTTTATCAGTCCGCTCCTACGAGCAGTACTTC. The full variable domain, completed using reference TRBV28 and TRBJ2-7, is DVKVTQSSRYLVKRTGEKVFLECVQDMDHENMFWYRQDPGLGLRLIYFSYDVKMKEKGDIPEGYSVSREKKERFSLILESASTNQTSMYLCASSLSVRSYEQYFGPGTRLTVT.

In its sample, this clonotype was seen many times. The CDR3 here is CASSSARSGLNTGELFF. The CDR3 DNA is TGTGCCAGCAGCTCAGCGAGGTCGGGATTGAACACCGGGGAGCTGTTTTTT. The rearrangement links TRBV7-6 to TRBJ2-2; D is possibly TRBD2 (5 bases). Germline-derived CDR1 and CDR2 are SGHVS and FNYEAQ. Trimming pared 4 bases from V and 1 base from J, leaving 16 bases between. CDR3 size: 17 residues. Variable domain in full (rest from reference TRBV7-6 and TRBJ2-2): GAGVSQSPRYKVTKRGQDVALRCDPISGHVSLYWYRQALGQGPEFLTYFNYEAQQDKSGLPNDRFSAERPEGSISTLTIQRTEQRDSAMYRCASSSARSGLNTGELFFGEGSRLTVL.

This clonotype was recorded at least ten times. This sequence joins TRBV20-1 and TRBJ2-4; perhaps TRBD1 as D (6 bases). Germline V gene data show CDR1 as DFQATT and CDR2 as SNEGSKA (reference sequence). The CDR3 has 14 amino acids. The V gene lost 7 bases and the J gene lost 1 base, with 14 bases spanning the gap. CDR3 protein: CSGQTGNAKNIQYF. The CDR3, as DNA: TGCAGTGGACAAACAGGGAACGCCAAAAACATTCAGTACTTC.

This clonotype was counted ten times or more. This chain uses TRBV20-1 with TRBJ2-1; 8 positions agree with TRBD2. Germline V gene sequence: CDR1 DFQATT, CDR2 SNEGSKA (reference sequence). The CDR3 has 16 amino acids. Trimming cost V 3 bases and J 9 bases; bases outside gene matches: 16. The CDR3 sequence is CSASPNSGKAVFEQFF. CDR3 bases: TGCAGTGCTAGCCCTAATAGCGGGAAGGCCGTATTTGAGCAGTTCTTC.

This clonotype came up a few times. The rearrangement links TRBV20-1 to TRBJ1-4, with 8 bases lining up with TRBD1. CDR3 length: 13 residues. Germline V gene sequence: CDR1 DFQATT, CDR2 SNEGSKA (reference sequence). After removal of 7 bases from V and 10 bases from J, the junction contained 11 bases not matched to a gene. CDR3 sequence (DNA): TGCAGTGTTCACGACAGGGGAAAGGGAAAACTGTTTTTT. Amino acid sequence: CSVHDRGKGKLFF.

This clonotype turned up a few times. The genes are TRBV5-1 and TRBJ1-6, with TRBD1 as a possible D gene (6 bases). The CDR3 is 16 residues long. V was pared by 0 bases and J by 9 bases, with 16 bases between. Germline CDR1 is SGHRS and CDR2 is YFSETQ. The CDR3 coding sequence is TGCGCCAGCAGCTTGGCTCCGGGGGCGAGCGCTTCACCCCTCCACTTT. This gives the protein CASSLAPGASASPLHF. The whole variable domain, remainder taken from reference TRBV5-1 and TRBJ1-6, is KAGVTQTPRYLIKTRGQQVTLSCSPISGHRSVSWYQQTPGQGLQFLFEYFSETQRNKGNFPGRFSGRQFSNSRSEMNVSTLELGDSALYLCASSLAPGASASPLHFGNGTRLTVT.

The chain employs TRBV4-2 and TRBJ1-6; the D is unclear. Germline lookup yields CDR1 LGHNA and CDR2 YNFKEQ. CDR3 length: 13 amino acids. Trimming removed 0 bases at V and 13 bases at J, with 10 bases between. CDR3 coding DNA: TGTGCCAGCAGCCAAGAAAGGACGCTGCCCCTCCACTTT. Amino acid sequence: CASSQERTLPLHF.

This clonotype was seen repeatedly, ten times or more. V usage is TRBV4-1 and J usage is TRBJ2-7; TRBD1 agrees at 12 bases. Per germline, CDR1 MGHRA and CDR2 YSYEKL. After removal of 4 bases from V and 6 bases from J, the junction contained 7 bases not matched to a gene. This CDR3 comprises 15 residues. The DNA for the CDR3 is TGCGCCAGCAGCCGTGTGGGGACAGGGGGCGGCGAGCAGTACTTC. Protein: CASSRVGTGGGEQYF.

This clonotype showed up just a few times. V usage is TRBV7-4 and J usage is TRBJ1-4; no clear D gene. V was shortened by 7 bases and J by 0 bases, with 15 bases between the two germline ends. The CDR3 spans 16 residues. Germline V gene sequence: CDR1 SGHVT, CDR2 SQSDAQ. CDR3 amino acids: CASNFGPTSTNEKLFF. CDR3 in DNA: TGTGCCAGCAATTTCGGCCCCACCTCAACTAATGAAAAACTGTTTTTT.

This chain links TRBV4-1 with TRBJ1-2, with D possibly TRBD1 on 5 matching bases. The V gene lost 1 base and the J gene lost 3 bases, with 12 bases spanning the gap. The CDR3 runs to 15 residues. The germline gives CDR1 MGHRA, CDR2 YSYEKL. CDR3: CASSQVEGMDYGYTF. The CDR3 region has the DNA TGCGCCAGCAGCCAAGTTGAGGGGATGGACTATGGCTACACCTTC.

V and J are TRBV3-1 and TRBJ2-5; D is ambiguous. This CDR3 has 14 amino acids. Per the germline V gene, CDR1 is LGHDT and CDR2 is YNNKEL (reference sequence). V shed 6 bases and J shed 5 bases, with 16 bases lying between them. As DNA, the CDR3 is TGTGCCAGCAGACCTGGGGTAGAGGCGGAGACCCAGTACTTC. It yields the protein CASRPGVEAETQYF.

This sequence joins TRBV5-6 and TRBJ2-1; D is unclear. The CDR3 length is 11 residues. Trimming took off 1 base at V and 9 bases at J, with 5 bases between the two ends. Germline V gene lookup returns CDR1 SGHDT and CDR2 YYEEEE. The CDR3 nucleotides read TGTGCCAGCAGCTTGAGAACTGAGCAGTTCTTC. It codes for CASSLRTEQFF.

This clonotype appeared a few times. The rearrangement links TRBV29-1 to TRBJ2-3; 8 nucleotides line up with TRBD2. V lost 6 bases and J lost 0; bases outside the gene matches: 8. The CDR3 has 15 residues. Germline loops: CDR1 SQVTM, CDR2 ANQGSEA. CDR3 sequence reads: CSVNGASGSTDTQYF. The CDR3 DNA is TGCAGCGTGAACGGGGCTAGCGGGAGCACAGATACGCAGTATTTT.

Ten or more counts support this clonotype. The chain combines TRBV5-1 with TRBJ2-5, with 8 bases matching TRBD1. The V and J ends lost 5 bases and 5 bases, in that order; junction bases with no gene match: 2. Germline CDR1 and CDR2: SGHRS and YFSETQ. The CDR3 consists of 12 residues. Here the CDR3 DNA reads TGCGCCAGCAGACCAGGGGGCGAGACCCAGTACTTC. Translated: CASRPGGETQYF.

CDR3 in DNA: TGTGCCAGCAGCGAGATAGGACGGACTAGCGGAAACACCGGGGAGCTGTTTTTT. It translates to CASSEIGRTSGNTGELFF. V is TRBV9 and J is TRBJ2-2; the match to TRBD2 covers 10 bases. CDR1 is SGDLS and CDR2 is YYNGEE in the germline V gene. The CDR3 length is 18 residues. V gave up 3 bases and J gave up 2 bases; unmatched junction bases: 10.

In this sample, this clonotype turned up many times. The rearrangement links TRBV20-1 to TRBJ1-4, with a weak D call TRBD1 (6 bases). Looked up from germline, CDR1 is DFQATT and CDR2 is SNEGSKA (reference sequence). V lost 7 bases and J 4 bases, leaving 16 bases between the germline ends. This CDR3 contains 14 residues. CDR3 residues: CSGTAGADNEKLFF. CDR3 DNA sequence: TGCAGTGGGACTGCAGGGGCCGATAATGAAAAACTGTTTTTT.

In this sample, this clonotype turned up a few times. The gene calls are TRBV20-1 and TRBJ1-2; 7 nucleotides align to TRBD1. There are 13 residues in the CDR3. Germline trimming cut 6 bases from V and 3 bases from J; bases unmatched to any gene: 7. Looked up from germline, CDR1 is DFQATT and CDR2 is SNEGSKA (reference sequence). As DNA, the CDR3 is TGCAGTGCATGGGACAGACTCCACTATGGCTACACCTTC. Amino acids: CSAWDRLHYGYTF.

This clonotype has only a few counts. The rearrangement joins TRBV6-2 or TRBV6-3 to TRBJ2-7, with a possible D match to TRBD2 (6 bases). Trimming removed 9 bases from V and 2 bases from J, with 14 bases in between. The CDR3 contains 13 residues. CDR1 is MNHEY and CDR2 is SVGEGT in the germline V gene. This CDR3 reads CASTGVGTYEQYF. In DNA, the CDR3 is TGTGCCAGTACGGGGGTTGGGACCTACGAGCAGTACTTC.

CDR3 region: CASSLGDNEQFF. CDR3 sequence (DNA): TGTGCCAGCAGCTTGGGCGACAATGAGCAGTTCTTC. The V gene is TRBV5-6, the J gene TRBJ2-1; D is ambiguous. V shed 0 bases and J shed 5 bases, with 3 bases lying between them. The CDR3 loop spans 12 amino acids. Germline V gives CDR1 SGHDT, CDR2 YYEEEE.

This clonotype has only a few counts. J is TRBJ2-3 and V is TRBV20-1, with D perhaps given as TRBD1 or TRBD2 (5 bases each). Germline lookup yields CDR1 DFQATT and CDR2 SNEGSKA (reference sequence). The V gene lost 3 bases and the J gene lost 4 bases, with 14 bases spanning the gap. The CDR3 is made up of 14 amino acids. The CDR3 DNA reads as TGCAGTGCTAGCAGGGACGCTAGCTCAGATACGCAGTATTTT. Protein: CSASRDASSDTQYF.

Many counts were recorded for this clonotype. The CDR3 DNA sequence: TGTGCCACCAGTGATGGCGAAAGAGGATATCAGCCCCAGCATTTT. Translating it yields CATSDGERGYQPQHF. The chain has TRBV24-1 and TRBJ1-5; no reliable D call. Germline values: CDR1 KGHDR, CDR2 SFDVKD. V was cut by 3 bases and J by 5 bases, with 13 bases left in between. This CDR3 contains 15 residues.

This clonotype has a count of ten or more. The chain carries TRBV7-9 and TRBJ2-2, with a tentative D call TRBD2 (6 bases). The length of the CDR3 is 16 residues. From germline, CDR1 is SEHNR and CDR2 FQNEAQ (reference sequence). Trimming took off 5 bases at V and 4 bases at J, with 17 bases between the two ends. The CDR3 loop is CASSHTGVRSTGELFF. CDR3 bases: TGTGCCAGCAGCCACACGGGGGTTCGTAGCACCGGGGAGCTGTTTTTT.

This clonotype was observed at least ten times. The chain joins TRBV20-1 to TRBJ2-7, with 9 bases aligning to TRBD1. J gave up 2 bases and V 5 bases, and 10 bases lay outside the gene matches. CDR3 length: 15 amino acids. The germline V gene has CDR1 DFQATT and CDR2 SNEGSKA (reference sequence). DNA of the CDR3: TGCAGTGCTTGCAGCCCGGACAGGGGACCCTACGAGCAGTACTTC. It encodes CSACSPDRGPYEQYF.

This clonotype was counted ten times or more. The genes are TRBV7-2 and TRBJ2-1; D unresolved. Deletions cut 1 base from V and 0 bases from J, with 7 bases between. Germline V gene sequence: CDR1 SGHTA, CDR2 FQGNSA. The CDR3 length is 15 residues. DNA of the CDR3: TGTGCCAGCAGCTTAGGCTCCGCCTCCTACAATGAGCAGTTCTTC. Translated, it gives CASSLGSASYNEQFF. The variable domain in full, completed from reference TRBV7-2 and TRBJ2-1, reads GAGVSQSPSNKVTEKGKDVELRCDPISGHTALYWYRQSLGQGLEFLIYFQGNSAPDKSGLPSDRFSAERTGGSVSTLTIQRTQQEDSAVYLCASSLGSASYNEQFFGPGTRLTVL.

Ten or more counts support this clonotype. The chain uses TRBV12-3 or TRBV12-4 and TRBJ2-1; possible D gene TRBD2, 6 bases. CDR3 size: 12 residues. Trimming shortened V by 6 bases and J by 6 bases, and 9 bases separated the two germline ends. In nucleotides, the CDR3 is TGTGCCAGCAGGGCGGGGCCCAATGAGCAGTTCTTC. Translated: CASRAGPNEQFF.

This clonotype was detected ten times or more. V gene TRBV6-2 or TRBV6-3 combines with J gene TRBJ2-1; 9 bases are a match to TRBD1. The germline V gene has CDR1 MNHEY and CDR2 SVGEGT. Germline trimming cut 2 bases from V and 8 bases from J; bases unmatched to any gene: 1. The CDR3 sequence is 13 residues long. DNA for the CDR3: TGTGCCAGCAGTTACGGACAGGGGTATGAGCAGTTCTTC. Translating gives CASSYGQGYEQFF.

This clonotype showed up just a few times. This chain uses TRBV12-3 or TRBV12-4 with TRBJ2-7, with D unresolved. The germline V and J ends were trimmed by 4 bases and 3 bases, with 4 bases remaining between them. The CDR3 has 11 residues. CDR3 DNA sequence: TGTGCCAGCAGTTCCCTCTACGAGCAGTACTTC. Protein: CASSSLYEQYF.

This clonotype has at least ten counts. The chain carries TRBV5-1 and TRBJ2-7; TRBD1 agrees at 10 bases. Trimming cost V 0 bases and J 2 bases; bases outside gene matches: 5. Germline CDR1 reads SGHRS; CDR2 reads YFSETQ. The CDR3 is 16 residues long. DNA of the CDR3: TGCGCCAGCAGCTTGGCCAGTGGGACAGGGGCCTACGAGCAGTACTTC. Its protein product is CASSLASGTGAYEQYF.